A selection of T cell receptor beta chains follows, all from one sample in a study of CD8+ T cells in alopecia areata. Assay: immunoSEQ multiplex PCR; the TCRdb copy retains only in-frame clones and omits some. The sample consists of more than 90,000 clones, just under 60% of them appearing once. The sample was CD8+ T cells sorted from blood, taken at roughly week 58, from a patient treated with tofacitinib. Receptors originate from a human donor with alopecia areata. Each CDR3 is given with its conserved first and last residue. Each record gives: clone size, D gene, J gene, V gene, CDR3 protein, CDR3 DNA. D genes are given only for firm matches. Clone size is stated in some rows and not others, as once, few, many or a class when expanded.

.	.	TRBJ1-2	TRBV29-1	CSAVQGAGPRGYTF	TGCAGCGCCGTGCAAGGTGCAGGGCCGAGGGGCTACACCTTC
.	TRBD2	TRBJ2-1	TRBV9	CASSVGAGGNEQFF	TGTGCCAGCAGCGTTGGAGCGGGGGGGAATGAGCAGTTCTTC
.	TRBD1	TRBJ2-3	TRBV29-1	CSAMPGQAQDTQYF	TGCAGCGCAATGCCGGGACAGGCCCAAGATACGCAGTATTTT
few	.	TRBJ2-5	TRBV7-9	CASSPRVGEETQYF	TGTGCCAGCAGCCCGCGGGTGGGAGAAGAGACCCAGTACTTC
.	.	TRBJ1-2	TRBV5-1	CASSLAHTGNGNYGYTF	TGCGCCAGCAGCTTGGCTCATACAGGGAATGGTAACTATGGCTACACCTTC
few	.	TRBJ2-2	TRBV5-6	CANQAGAAGELFF	TGTGCCAACCAGGCGGGGGCGGCCGGGGAGCTGTTTTTT
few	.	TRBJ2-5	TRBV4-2	CASSQDVGPRETQYF	TGTGCCAGCAGCCAAGATGTTGGGCCAAGAGAGACCCAGTACTTC
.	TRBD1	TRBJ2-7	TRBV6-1	CASSPRDRRAYEQYF	TGTGCCAGCAGTCCCCGGGACAGGAGGGCGTACGAGCAGTACTTC
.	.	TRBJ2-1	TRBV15	CATTGIYNEQFF	TGTGCCACCACCGGGATTTACAATGAGCAGTTCTTC
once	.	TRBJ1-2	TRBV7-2	CASSFTGWGYTF	TGTGCCAGCAGCTTCACAGGCTGGGGCTACACCTTC
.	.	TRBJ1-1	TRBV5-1	CASSLGENTEAFF	TGCGCCAGCAGCTTGGGGGAGAACACTGAAGCTTTCTTT
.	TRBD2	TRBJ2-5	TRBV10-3	CAIRKTSGGDRETQYF	TGTGCCATCAGGAAGACTAGCGGGGGGGATCGAGAGACCCAGTACTTC
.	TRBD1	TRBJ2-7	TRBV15	CATSRDRGRGRTYEQYF	TGTGCCACCAGCAGAGATCGAGGCAGGGGGCGTACCTACGAGCAGTACTTC
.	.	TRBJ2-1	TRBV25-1	CASSARVDEQFF	TGTGCCAGCAGTGCTAGGGTGGATGAGCAGTTCTTC
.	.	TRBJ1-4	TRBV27	CASSFGTATNEKLFF	TGTGCCAGCAGTTTTGGGACCGCAACTAATGAAAAACTGTTTTTT
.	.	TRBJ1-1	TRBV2	CAIQMNTEAFF	TGTGCCATTCAGATGAACACTGAAGCTTTCTTT
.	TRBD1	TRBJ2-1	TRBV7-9	CASSSSIWGQYNEQFF	TGTGCCAGCAGCAGTTCTATTTGGGGACAGTACAATGAGCAGTTCTTC
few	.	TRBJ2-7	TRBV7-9	CASSLRRVGDEQYF	TGTGCCAGCAGCTTACGGAGGGTAGGTGACGAGCAGTACTTC
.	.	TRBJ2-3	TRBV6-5	CASSYSPGGGTDTQYF	TGTGCCAGCAGTTACTCGCCCGGGGGTGGGACAGATACGCAGTATTTT
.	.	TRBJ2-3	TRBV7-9	CASGSNTQYF	TGTGCCAGCGGCTCTAATACGCAGTATTTT
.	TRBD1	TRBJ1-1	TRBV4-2	CASSQSPPRDRGLLNTEAFF	TGTGCCAGCAGCCAATCCCCCCCCCGGGACAGGGGTCTATTGAACACTGAAGCTTTCTTT
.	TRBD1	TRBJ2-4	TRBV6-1	CASSERMGQSVNIQYF	TGTGCCAGCAGTGAAAGGATGGGACAGTCGGTAAACATTCAGTACTTC
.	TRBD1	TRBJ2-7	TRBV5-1	CASSRTAGGYEQYF	TGCGCCAGCAGCCGGACCGCAGGGGGCTACGAGCAGTACTTC
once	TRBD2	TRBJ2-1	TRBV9	CASSEGTSGYNEQFF	TGTGCCAGCAGCGAGGGGACTAGCGGCTACAATGAGCAGTTCTTC
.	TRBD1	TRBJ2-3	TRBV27	CASSPTTGSSTDTQYF	TGTGCCAGCAGTCCTACGACAGGGTCTAGCACAGATACGCAGTATTTT
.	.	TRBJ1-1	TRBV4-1	CTSSQEAGWVTEAFF	TGCACCAGCAGCCAAGAGGCCGGCTGGGTCACTGAAGCTTTCTTT
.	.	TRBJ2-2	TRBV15	CATSRDRGNTGELFF	TGTGCCACCAGCAGAGATCGGGGGAACACCGGGGAGCTGTTTTTT
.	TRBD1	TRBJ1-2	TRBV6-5	CASLDRGSNGYTF	TGTGCCAGCCTCGACAGGGGGAGCAATGGCTACACCTTC
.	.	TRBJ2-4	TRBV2	CASSSIVGRPYIQYF	TGTGCCAGCAGTAGTATAGTTGGGCGCCCGTACATTCAGTACTTC
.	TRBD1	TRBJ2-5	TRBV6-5	CASSSLDREETQYF	TGTGCCAGCAGTTCTTTGGACAGGGAGGAGACCCAGTACTTC
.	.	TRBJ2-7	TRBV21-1	CASSDRTSTYEQYF	TGTGCCAGCAGCGATAGGACGAGTACCTACGAGCAGTACTTC
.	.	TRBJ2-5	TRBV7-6	CASSHGLGGKWTQYF	TGTGCCAGCAGCCATGGGCTAGGGGGAAAGTGGACCCAGTACTTC
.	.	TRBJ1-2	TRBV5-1	CASSLLAANYGYTF	TGCGCCAGCAGCTTGTTGGCAGCCAACTATGGCTACACCTTC
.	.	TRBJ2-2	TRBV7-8	CASSLRWSAANTGELFF	TGTGCCAGCAGCTTAAGGTGGTCGGCCGCGAACACCGGGGAGCTGTTTTTT
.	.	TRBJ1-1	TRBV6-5	CASRGRGNTEAFF	TGTGCCAGCAGGGGAAGAGGGAACACTGAAGCTTTCTTT
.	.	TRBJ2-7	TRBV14	CASSLQPYEQYF	TGTGCCAGCAGCCTACAACCCTACGAGCAGTACTTC
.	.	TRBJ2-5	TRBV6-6	CASGSPLGEETQYF	TGTGCCAGCGGCTCCCCCCTAGGGGAAGAGACCCAGTACTTC
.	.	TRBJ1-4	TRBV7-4	CASTENNEKLFF	TGTGCCAGCACCGAAAATAATGAAAAACTGTTTTTT
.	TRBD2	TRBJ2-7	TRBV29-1	CSRLAGGLYEQYF	TGCAGCAGGCTAGCGGGGGGACTCTACGAGCAGTACTTC
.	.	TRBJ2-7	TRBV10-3	CAISDAGGYEQYF	TGTGCCATCAGTGATGCAGGCGGATACGAGCAGTACTTC
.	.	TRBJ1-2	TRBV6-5	CASSYAIRGRGYTF	TGTGCCAGCAGTTACGCAATACGCGGTCGGGGCTACACCTTC
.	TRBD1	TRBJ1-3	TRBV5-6	CASGTGTGVGNTIYF	TGTGCCAGCGGAACCGGGACAGGGGTTGGAAACACCATATATTTT
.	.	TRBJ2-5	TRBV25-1	CASKELGETQYF	TGTGCCAGCAAAGAGCTGGGGGAGACCCAGTACTTC
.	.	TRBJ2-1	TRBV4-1	CASRERAGTNEQFF	TGCGCCAGCAGGGAGAGAGCAGGGACCAATGAGCAGTTCTTC
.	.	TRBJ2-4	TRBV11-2	CASSLDRGQNIQYF	TGTGCCAGCAGCTTAGATCGAGGCCAGAACATTCAGTACTTC
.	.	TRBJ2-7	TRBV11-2	CASSLQQGYEQYF	TGTGCCAGCAGCTTACAGCAGGGTTACGAGCAGTACTTC
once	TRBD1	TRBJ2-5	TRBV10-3	CATSGGLEETQYF	TGTGCCACCTCAGGGGGCCTAGAAGAGACCCAGTACTTC
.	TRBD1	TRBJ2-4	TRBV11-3	CASSLRGQGRPIQYF	TGTGCCAGCAGCTTGAGGGGACAGGGGCGGCCCATTCAGTACTTC
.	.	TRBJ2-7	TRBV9	CASSVAPSYEQYF	TGTGCCAGCAGCGTGGCCCCTTCCTACGAGCAGTACTTC
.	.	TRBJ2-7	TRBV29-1	CSVEVPGASYEQYF	TGCAGCGTTGAAGTACCGGGGGCCTCCTACGAGCAGTACTTC
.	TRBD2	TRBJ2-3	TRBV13	CASNQRGVPDTQYF	TGTGCCAGCAATCAACGGGGGGTCCCAGATACGCAGTATTTT
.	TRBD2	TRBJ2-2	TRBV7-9	CASSSYTGGYQNTGELFF	TGTGCCAGCAGCTCGTACACGGGAGGATACCAGAACACCGGGGAGCTGTTTTTT
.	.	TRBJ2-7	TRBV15	CATSSLSSSYEQYF	TGTGCCACCAGCAGCTTGTCGTCGTCCTACGAGCAGTACTTC